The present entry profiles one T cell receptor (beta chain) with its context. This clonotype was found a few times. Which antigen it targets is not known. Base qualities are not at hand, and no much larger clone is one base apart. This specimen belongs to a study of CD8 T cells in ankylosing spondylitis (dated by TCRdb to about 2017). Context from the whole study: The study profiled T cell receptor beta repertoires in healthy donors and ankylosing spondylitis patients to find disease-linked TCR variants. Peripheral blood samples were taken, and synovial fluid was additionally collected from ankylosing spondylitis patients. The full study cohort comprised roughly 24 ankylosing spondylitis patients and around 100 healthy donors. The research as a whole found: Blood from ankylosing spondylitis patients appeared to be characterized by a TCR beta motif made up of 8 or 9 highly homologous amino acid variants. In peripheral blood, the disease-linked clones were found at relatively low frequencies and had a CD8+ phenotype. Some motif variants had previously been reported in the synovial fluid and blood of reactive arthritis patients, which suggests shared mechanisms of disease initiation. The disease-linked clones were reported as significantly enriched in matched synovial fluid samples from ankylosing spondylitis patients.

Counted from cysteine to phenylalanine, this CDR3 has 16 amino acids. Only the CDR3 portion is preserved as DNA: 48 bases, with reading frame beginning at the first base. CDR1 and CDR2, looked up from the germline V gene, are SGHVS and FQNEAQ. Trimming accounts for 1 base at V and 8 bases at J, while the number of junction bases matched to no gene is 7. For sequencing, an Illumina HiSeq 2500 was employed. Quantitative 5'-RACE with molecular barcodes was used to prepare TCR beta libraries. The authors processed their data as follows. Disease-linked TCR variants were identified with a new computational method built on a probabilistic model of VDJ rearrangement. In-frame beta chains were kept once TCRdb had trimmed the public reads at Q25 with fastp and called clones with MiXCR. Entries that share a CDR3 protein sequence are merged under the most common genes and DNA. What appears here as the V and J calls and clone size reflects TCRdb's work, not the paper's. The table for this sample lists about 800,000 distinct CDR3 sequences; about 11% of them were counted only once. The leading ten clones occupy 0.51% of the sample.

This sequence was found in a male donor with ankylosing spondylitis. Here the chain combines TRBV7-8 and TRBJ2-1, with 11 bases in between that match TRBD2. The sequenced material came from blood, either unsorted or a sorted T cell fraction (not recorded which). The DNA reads TGTGCCAGCAGCTTAGGAGGTAGCGGGAGGGGGGATGAGCAGTTCTTC. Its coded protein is CASSLGGSGRGDEQFF.